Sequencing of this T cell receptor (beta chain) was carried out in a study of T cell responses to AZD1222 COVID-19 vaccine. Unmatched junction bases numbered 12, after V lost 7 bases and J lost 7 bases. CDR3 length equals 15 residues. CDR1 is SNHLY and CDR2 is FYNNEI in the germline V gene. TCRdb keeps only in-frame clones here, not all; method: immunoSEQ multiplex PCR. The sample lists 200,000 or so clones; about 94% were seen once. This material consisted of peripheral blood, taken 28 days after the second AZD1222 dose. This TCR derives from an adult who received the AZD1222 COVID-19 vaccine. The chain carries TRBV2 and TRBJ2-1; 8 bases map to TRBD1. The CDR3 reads CASNRLGQGNNEQFF. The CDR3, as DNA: TGTGCCAGCAACCGGCTAGGACAGGGAAATAATGAGCAGTTCTTC.